The entry that follows covers one TCR beta chain sequence. Its specificity is unknown. The data were taken from a study of T cell repertoires in cytomegalovirus infection. TCRdb reanalysed the reads using MiXCR and keeps one entry per CDR3 protein. The table lists hundreds of thousands of distinct CDR3 sequences, 30% to 35% of them singletons. CDR1 is DFQATT and CDR2 is SNEGSKA in the germline V gene (reference sequence). There are 17 residues in the CDR3. Trimming left V 2 bases short and J 2 bases short, with 20 bases between. The TCR originated in a human donor in good health (CMV status not recorded). Some clones in this sample may be carry-over from other donors' samples. The rearrangement joins TRBV20-1 to TRBJ2-3; the D call may be TRBD1 or TRBD2 (6 bases each). The sample here was cultured PBMCs, taken from culture after CMV antigen stimulation. CDR3 nucleotides: TGCAGTGCTAGACCCGCGGAGGGGGTTGGGGACACAGATACGCAGTATTTT. This translates into CSARPAEGVGDTDTQYF.